This T cell receptor (beta chain) stems from a study of early T cells in non-severe SARS-CoV-2 infection. In the study overall: Chains stayed unpaired after sequencing of bulk RNA from unsorted whole blood.

Attachment of unique molecular identifiers was made to individual cDNA molecules. From the 5' RACE reads, TCRdb called clonotypes with MiXCR, one entry per CDR3 protein. The table lists 95,000 to 100,000 distinct CDR3 sequences, around 10% of them singletons. Findings and caveats of the study: Sequences matched to VDJdb favored anti-spike CD8 responses, while private and CD4 specificities were missed.

This clonotype was detected a few times. No antigen is known for it. After removal of 3 bases from V and 10 bases from J, the junction contained 6 bases not matched to a gene. From germline, CDR1 is SGHNT and CDR2 YYREEE (reference sequence). CDR3 length equals 12 residues. Sample: whole blood. The chain has TRBV5-4 and TRBJ1-1; 7 nucleotides agree with TRBD1. The receptor comes from an adult who was a healthcare worker with PCR-confirmed SARS-CoV-2 infection or an uninfected control (not recorded which). CDR3 DNA: TGTGCCAGCAGCTCACCGGGACAGAGAGCTTTCTTT. It yields the protein CASSSPGQRAFF. Variable domain in full (rest from reference TRBV5-4 and TRBJ1-1): ETGVTQSPTHLIKTRGQQVTLRCSSQSGHNTVSWYQQALGQGPQFIFQYYREEENGRGNFPPRFSGLQFPNYSSELNVNALELDDSALYLCASSSPGQRAFFGQGTRLTVV.